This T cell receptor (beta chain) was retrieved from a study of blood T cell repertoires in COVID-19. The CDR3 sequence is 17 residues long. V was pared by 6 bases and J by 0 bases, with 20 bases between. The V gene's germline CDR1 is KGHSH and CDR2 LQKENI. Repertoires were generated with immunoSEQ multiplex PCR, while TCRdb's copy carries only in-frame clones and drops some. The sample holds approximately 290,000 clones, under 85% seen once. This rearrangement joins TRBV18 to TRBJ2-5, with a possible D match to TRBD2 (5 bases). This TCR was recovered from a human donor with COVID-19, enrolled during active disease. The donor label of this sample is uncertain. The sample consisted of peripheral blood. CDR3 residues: CASSPPSGGSNQETQYF. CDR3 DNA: TGTGCCAGCTCGCCCCCGAGTGGAGGAAGCAACCAAGAGACCCAGTACTTC.